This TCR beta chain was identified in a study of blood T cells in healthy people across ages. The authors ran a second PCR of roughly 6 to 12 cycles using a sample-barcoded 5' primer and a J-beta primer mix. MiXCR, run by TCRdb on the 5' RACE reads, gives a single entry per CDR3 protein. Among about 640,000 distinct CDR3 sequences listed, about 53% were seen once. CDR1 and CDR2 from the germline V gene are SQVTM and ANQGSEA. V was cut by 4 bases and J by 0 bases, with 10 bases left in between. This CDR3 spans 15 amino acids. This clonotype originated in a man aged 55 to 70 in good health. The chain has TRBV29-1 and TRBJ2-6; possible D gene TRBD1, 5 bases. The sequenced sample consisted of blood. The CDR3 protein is CSVADSRSGANVLTF. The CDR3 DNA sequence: TGCAGCGTTGCCGACAGCCGCTCTGGGGCCAACGTCCTGACTTTC.